The T cell receptor beta chain described here comes from a study of blood T cell repertoires in COVID-19. At the level of the study: Specimens from acute and convalescent COVID-19 originated in the United States, Italy and Spain. PBMCs, B-cell-depleted T cells, or T cells were the source of the cDNA or gDNA that made up the material.

The germline V gene has CDR1 MNHNY and CDR2 SVGAGI (reference sequence). The CDR3 covers 11 residues. Trimming shortened V by 10 bases and J by 0 bases, and 3 bases separated the two germline ends. This clone came up once. Original processing notes: Using reference gene primer amplification, nucleated cell counts were estimated. Assay used: immunoSEQ multiplex PCR; TCRdb lists only in-frame clones, some missing. D and trimming were read from the DNA, whereas the V and J calls and clone size are those reported in that table. Of roughly 280,000 clones listed, roughly 88% are singletons. This TCR was sampled from a woman in her seventies with acute or convalescent COVID-19. Sequences were obtained from peripheral blood. The J gene is TRBJ1-4, the V gene TRBV6-6; D remains unclear. The CDR3 DNA sequence: TGTGCCACCGCAACTAATGAAAAACTGTTTTTT. Amino acid sequence: CATATNEKLFF.